What follows are 18 T cell receptor beta chains derived from one specimen sequenced in a study of cytomegalovirus exposure and HLA in healthy donors. In the PCR, 60 Vbeta and 13 Jbeta primers were used. Produced via immunoSEQ multiplex PCR; TCRdb's table is partial and in-frame only. The sample includes 95,000 to 100,000 clones, about 80% of them seen just once. The sequenced sample was PBMCs. Source of these receptors: a man aged 35 to 55 in good health and CMV-seronegative.

V gene TRBV2 combines with J gene TRBJ1-4; no clear D. The germline CDR1 and CDR2 sequences are SNHLY and FYNNEI. The V end was cut by 6 bases, the J end by 2 bases, with 16 bases between. The CDR3 loop spans 16 amino acids. The CDR3 DNA is TGTGCCAGCAGCGACCCACCCGGGGAGACTAATGAAAAACTGTTTTTT. It yields the protein CASSDPPGETNEKLFF.

The sample holds a few counts of this clone. This chain joins TRBV4-1 and TRBJ2-7, with D unclear. CDR3 length: 12 amino acids. Germline lookup yields CDR1 MGHRA and CDR2 YSYEKL. V was shortened by 4 bases and J by 0 bases, with 4 bases between the two germline ends. CDR3 coding DNA: TGCGCCAGCAGCCTATACTCCTACGAGCAGTACTTC. Translated, it gives CASSLYSYEQYF.

The chain uses TRBV7-6 and TRBJ2-5; 7 bases map to TRBD1. The CDR3 has 16 amino acids. Germline V gene sequence: CDR1 SGHVS, CDR2 FNYEAQ. J was trimmed by 1 base and V by 3 bases; bases with no gene match: 8. The CDR3 DNA sequence: TGTGCCAGCAGCTTGGCCGGGACAGTTCTCCAAGAGACCCAGTACTTC. Its translation: CASSLAGTVLQETQYF.

This clone has just one count. The chain joins TRBV30 to TRBJ1-4, with D perhaps TRBD1 (5 bases). This CDR3 contains 15 residues. V shed 2 bases and J shed 2 bases, with 12 bases lying between them. From germline, CDR1 is GTSNPN and CDR2 SVGIG (reference sequence). CDR3 sequence (DNA): TGTGCCTGGAGTAAGGGACTCTCGACTAATGAAAAACTGTTTTTT. Amino acid sequence: CAWSKGLSTNEKLFF.

The chain combines TRBV5-5 with TRBJ2-2; 10 bases fit TRBD2. After removal of 4 bases from V and 6 bases from J, the junction contained 9 bases not matched to a gene. CDR3 length: 16 residues. Per the germline V gene, CDR1 is SGHKS and CDR2 is YYEKEE (reference sequence). The CDR3 sequence is CASSQRGGASAGELFF. CDR3 DNA: TGTGCCAGCAGCCAGCGGGGGGGCGCATCGGCCGGGGAGCTGTTTTTT.

The chain combines TRBV7-3 with TRBJ2-1; maybe TRBD1 (6 bases). CDR3 length: 16 amino acids. The V gene's germline CDR1 is SGHTA and CDR2 FQGTGA. The V end lost 5 bases, the J end lost 4 bases, and 18 bases lay between the germline ends. The chain's CDR3 is CASSAMGAAIYNEQFF. The CDR3 DNA follows: TGTGCCAGCAGCGCAATGGGGGCCGCTATTTACAATGAGCAGTTCTTC.

On this clone itself: Different DNA sequences within this sample yield the same CDR3. The V call is TRBV19, the J call TRBJ1-2, with D maybe TRBD1 (6 bases). Germline CDR1 and CDR2: LNHDA and SQIVND (reference sequence). The length of the CDR3 is 12 residues. The V end was cut by 10 bases, the J end by 4 bases, with 13 bases between. The CDR3 coding sequence is TGTGCCACCTCGGACAGAGTCTATGGCTACACCTTC. Translated, it gives CATSDRVYGYTF. The complete variable domain, with remaining parts taken from reference TRBV19 and TRBJ1-2, reads DGGITQSPKYLFRKEGQNVTLSCEQNLNHDAMYWYRQDPGQGLRLIYYSQIVNDFQKGDIAEGYSVSREKKESFPLTVTSAQKNPTAFYLCATSDRVYGYTFGSGTRLTVV.

The chain combines TRBV5-1 with TRBJ1-4; 9 positions match TRBD1. CDR3 length: 17 residues. Germline CDR1 is SGHRS and CDR2 is YFSETQ. The trim removed 4 bases at V and 5 bases at J, leaving 12 bases unmatched. The CDR3 sequence: CASSPGQGYGLNEKLFF. For the CDR3, the DNA is TGCGCCAGCAGCCCTGGACAGGGGTACGGCTTAAATGAAAAACTGTTTTTT.

The rearrangement links TRBV7-9 to TRBJ2-1; 9 bases align to TRBD2. V lost 11 bases to trimming and J lost 6 bases; unmatched junction nucleotides: 5. CDR1 and CDR2 from the germline V gene are SEHNR and FQNEAQ (reference sequence). The CDR3 length is 12 residues. The CDR3 region is CAAGGLANEQFF. CDR3 DNA sequence: TGTGCCGCAGGGGGACTAGCCAATGAGCAGTTCTTC.

The chain's CDR3 is CASTTGGWTDTQYF. CDR3 in DNA: TGTGCCAGCACCACAGGGGGCTGGACAGATACGCAGTATTTT. This chain connects TRBV9 to TRBJ2-3; 9 positions agree with TRBD1. Germline V gives CDR1 SGDLS, CDR2 YYNGEE. This CDR3 has 14 amino acids. Germline trimming cut 6 bases from V and 3 bases from J; bases unmatched to any gene: 5.

This clone was detected a few times. The rearrangement links TRBV5-6 to TRBJ2-1; a weak D match, TRBD1 (5 bases). V was clipped by 0 bases and J by 6 bases, with 10 bases between them. This CDR3 spans 14 amino acids. Germline V gene lookup returns CDR1 SGHDT and CDR2 YYEEEE. CDR3: CASSLARQLNEQFF. The CDR3 nucleotides are TGTGCCAGCAGCTTGGCCCGACAGCTCAATGAGCAGTTCTTC.

This sequence joins TRBV5-1 and TRBJ2-5; TRBD2 agrees at 8 bases. V shed 5 bases and J 2 bases; nucleotides not matched to a gene: 2. The CDR3 consists of 13 residues. The germline CDR1 and CDR2 sequences are SGHRS and YFSETQ. CDR3 DNA: TGCGCCAGCAGACTAGCGGAACAAGAGACCCAGTACTTC. Amino acid sequence: CASRLAEQETQYF.

This clone came up once. The chain uses TRBV19 and TRBJ2-5, with D possibly matching TRBD2 (5 bases). The V gene's germline CDR1 is LNHDA and CDR2 SQIVND (reference sequence). V dropped 0 bases and J dropped 5 bases, with 13 bases sitting between them. CDR3 size: 15 residues. CDR3 amino acids: CASSIDPNRRETQYF. In nucleotides, the CDR3 is TGTGCCAGTAGTATAGATCCGAACCGGAGGGAGACCCAGTACTTC.

This chain uses TRBV5-6 with TRBJ2-1; the D gene is possibly TRBD1 (5 bases). This CDR3 is 12 amino acids long. Germline CDR1 is SGHDT and CDR2 is YYEEEE. V was clipped by 5 bases and J by 4 bases, with 7 bases between them. The CDR3 DNA follows: TGTGCCAGCAGTAGACAGTACAATGAGCAGTTCTTC. Translated, it gives CASSRQYNEQFF. The full variable domain, completed using reference TRBV5-6 and TRBJ2-1, is DAGVTQSPTHLIKTRGQQVTLRCSPKSGHDTVSWYQQALGQGPQFIFQYYEEEERQRGNFPDRFSGHQFPNYSSELNVNALLLGDSALYLCASSRQYNEQFFGPGTRLTVL.

This chain joins TRBV5-4 and TRBJ2-5; 8 positions agree with TRBD2. The CDR3 runs to 14 residues. CDR1 SGHNT and CDR2 YYREEE come from the germline V gene (reference sequence). Trimming cost V 0 bases and J 4 bases; bases outside gene matches: 2. The CDR3 region has the DNA TGTGCCAGCAGCTTGGAAGCGGGGGCAGAGACCCAGTACTTC. Amino acids: CASSLEAGAETQYF.

This clone was counted a few times. The V gene is TRBV4-2, the J gene TRBJ1-1; TRBD1 is a possible D gene (5 bases). Between the trimmed V and J ends, which lost 4 bases and 1 base, there was a span of 10 bases. This CDR3 spans 14 amino acids. Germline CDR1 and CDR2: LGHNA and YNFKEQ. CDR3 residues: CASSPRQTNTEAFF. CDR3 in DNA: TGTGCCAGCAGCCCGAGACAGACGAACACTGAAGCTTTCTTT.

The V call is TRBV5-1, the J call TRBJ2-2; no reliable D call. V lost 10 bases, J lost 6 bases, and 13 bases lay in between. This CDR3 has 12 amino acids. CDR1 is SGHRS, CDR2 YFSETQ, per germline. DNA for the CDR3: TGCGCCCCCCGAGTTCCCGCCGGGGAGCTGTTTTTT. Translated, it gives CAPRVPAGELFF.

The rearrangement uses TRBV5-4 and TRBJ1-1, with TRBD1 as a possible D gene (6 bases). The germline V gene has CDR1 SGHNT and CDR2 YYREEE (reference sequence). V lost 4 bases and J 4 bases, leaving 23 bases between the germline ends. CDR3 length: 17 residues. CDR3 nucleotide sequence: TGTGCCAGCAGCACCGGACAGTCCCCGCTCGGCGGCACTGAAGCTTTCTTT. Translating gives CASSTGQSPLGGTEAFF.